These T cell receptor beta chains were read from a single sample in a study of cytomegalovirus exposure and HLA in healthy donors. Measured with immunoSEQ multiplex PCR; TCRdb has only the in-frame clones, and not every one. This sample has under 130,000 clones, with around 73% found just once. The sample was PBMCs. All receptors come from a man aged 30 to 45 in good health and CMV-seronegative. The CDR3 runs from the conserved cysteine through the conserved F or W. A D gene is named only where the DNA matches it firmly. Only some rows state a clone size, as once, few, many or a class for expanded clones.

TRBV28	TRBJ2-4	TRBD1	.	CASSLRTGITKNIQYF
TRBV6-4	TRBJ1-6	.	.	CASSDGGSGSPLHF
TRBV7-6	TRBJ2-7	TRBD1	.	CASSPSDRGSYEQYF
TRBV6-5	TRBJ1-5	.	.	CASSDGIGNQPQHF
TRBV7-2	TRBJ2-7	.	.	CASSPQGGNHYEQYF
TRBV7-9	TRBJ2-3	.	.	CASSSLQGNQDTQYF
TRBV7-9	TRBJ1-2	TRBD1	.	CASSPGQGARSYTF
TRBV30	TRBJ1-5	.	once	CAWSAHLNQPQHF
TRBV28	TRBJ2-4	.	.	CASIPAKGVAKNIQYF
TRBV7-9	TRBJ2-4	.	.	CASSRGERDIQYF
TRBV7-9	TRBJ1-1	.	.	CASSKNLVPLVNTEAFF
TRBV7-6	TRBJ1-6	TRBD1	.	CASSTRQGNNSPLHF
TRBV5-1	TRBJ1-3	.	once	CASSFMAGDTIYF
TRBV28	TRBJ1-4	.	few	CASRPQGFNEKLFF
TRBV6-4	TRBJ1-5	.	.	CASSSDGNQPQHF
TRBV4-1	TRBJ2-7	TRBD1	.	CASSQEGTGRSEQYF
TRBV30	TRBJ1-2	TRBD1	.	CALTRTGWANYGYTF
TRBV7-8	TRBJ2-7	.	.	CAAGAAPQPYEQYF
TRBV19	TRBJ2-1	.	.	CASIAPGMYNEQFF
TRBV5-1	TRBJ2-3	TRBD2	.	CASSRSSGPRDTQYF
TRBV7-6	TRBJ2-2	.	.	CASSLTAGPTGELFF
TRBV11-3	TRBJ2-3	TRBD2	.	CASSLDTSGSTDTQYF
TRBV11-2	TRBJ1-1	.	few	CASSLDGWRGRNTEAFF
TRBV9	TRBJ1-2	TRBD1	.	CASSPPTGEGYTF
TRBV28	TRBJ1-2	TRBD1	.	CASSSDWTGGYGYTF
TRBV23-1	TRBJ2-7	TRBD1	.	CASSPPGTGRSQYF
TRBV2	TRBJ1-5	.	.	CASSEGRRTNQPQHF
TRBV10-3	TRBJ2-7	TRBD1	.	CAIRDRGPDEQYF
TRBV6-5	TRBJ2-1	.	.	CASSYSGRGEDEQFF
TRBV5-1	.	TRBD1	.	CASRDTGGSYEQYF
TRBV5-6	.	.	.	CASSLNGRSYEQYF
TRBV28	TRBJ2-7	.	.	CATGVVSYEQYF
TRBV13	TRBJ2-1	TRBD2	.	CASSLPDPAGGPYGAYNEQFF
TRBV6-5	TRBJ1-2	TRBD1	.	CASSYSPGGDGYTF
TRBV6-6	TRBJ1-2	.	few	CASSYSSRILTF
TRBV4-2	TRBJ1-2	.	.	CASRLTEYGYTF
TRBV5-6	TRBJ1-5	TRBD1	.	CASSRGTGNGQPQHF
TRBV12-5	TRBJ2-5	TRBD2	.	CASGLVPSLAETQETQYF
TRBV2	TRBJ1-5	TRBD1	.	CASTGQGVGQPQHF
TRBV5-6	TRBJ1-5	.	.	CASSLGRGGSNQPQHF
TRBV5-1	TRBJ2-3	TRBD1	.	CASRAGTASTDTQYF
TRBV15	TRBJ2-1	TRBD2	few	CATRGTSGYNEQFF
TRBV5-8	TRBJ1-2	.	.	CASSRSQSGSNYGYTF
TRBV28	TRBJ1-2	.	once	CASSPMPRKGYTF
TRBV6-1	TRBJ1-5	TRBD1	.	CASSEEGGRGRQPQHF